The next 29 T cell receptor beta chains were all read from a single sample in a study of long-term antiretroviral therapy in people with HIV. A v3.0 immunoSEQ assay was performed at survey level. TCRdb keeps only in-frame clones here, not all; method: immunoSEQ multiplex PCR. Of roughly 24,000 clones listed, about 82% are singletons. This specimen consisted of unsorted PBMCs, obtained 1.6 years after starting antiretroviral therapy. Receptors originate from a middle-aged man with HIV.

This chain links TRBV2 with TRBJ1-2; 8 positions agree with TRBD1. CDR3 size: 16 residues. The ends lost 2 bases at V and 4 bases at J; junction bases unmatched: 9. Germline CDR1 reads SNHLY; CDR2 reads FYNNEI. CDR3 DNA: TGTGCCAGCAGTGAATGGACAGGGAATGAGGTCTATGGCTACACCTTC. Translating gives CASSEWTGNEVYGYTF. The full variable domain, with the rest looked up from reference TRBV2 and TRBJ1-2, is EPEVTQTPSHQVTQMGQEVILRCVPISNHLYFYWYRQILGQKVEFLVSFYNNEISEKSEIFDDQFSVERPDGSNFTLKIRSTKLEDSAMYFCASSEWTGNEVYGYTFGSGTRLTVV.

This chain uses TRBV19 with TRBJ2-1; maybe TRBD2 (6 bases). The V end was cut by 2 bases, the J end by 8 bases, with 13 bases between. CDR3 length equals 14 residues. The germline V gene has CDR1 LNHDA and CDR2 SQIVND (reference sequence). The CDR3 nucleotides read TGTGCCAGTAGTATAATGGCTAGGGAGGATGAGCAGTTCTTC. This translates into CASSIMAREDEQFF. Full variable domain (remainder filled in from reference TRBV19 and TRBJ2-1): DGGITQSPKYLFRKEGQNVTLSCEQNLNHDAMYWYRQDPGQGLRLIYYSQIVNDFQKGDIAEGYSVSREKKESFPLTVTSAQKNPTAFYLCASSIMAREDEQFFGPGTRLTVL.

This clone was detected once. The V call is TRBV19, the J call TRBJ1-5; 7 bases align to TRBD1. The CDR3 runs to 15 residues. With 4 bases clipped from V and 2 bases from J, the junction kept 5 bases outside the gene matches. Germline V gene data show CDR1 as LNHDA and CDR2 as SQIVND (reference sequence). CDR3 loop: CASSTYGTGNQPQHF. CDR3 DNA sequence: TGTGCCAGTAGTACTTACGGGACAGGCAATCAGCCCCAGCATTTT.

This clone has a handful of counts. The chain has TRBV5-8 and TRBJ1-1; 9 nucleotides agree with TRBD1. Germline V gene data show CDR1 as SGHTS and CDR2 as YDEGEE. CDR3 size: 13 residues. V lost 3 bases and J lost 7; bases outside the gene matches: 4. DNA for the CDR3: TGTGCCAGCAGCTGGGGACAGGGCGATGAAGCTTTCTTT. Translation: CASSWGQGDEAFF. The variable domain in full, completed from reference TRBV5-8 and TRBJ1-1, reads EAGVTQSPTHLIKTRGQQATLRCSPISGHTSVYWYQQALGLGLQFLLWYDEGEERNRGNFPPRFSGRQFPNYSSELNVNALELEDSALYLCASSWGQGDEAFFGQGTRLTVV.

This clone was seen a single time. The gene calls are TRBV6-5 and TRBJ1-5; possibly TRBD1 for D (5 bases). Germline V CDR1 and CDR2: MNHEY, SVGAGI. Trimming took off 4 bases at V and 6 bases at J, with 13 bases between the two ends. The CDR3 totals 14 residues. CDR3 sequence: CASSSVRVSQPQHF. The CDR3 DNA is TGTGCCAGCAGTTCCGTCAGGGTCAGTCAGCCCCAGCATTTT.

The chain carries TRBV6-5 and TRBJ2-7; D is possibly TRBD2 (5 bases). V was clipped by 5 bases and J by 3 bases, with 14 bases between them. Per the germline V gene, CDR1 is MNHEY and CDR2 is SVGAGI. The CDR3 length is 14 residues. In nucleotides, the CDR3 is TGTGCCAGCAGTCTCACCCTGGACTTCTACGAGCAGTACTTC. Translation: CASSLTLDFYEQYF.

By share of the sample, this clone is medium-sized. The CDR3 nucleotides are TGTGCCAGCAGCATTGAACGGTACGAGCAGTACTTC. It codes for CASSIERYEQYF. The chain employs TRBV2 and TRBJ2-7; D not resolved. Germline lookup yields CDR1 SNHLY and CDR2 FYNNEI. The CDR3 is 12 residues long. The ends were cut back, 6 bases at V and 4 bases at J, with 10 bases in the middle.

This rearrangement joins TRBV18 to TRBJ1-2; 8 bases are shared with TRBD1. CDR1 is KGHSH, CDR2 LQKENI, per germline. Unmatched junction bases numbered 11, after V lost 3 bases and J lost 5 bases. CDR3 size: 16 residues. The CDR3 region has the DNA TGTGCCAGCTCACCTACCCAAGGGGACAGGCCTTATGGCTACACCTTC. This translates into CASSPTQGDRPYGYTF.

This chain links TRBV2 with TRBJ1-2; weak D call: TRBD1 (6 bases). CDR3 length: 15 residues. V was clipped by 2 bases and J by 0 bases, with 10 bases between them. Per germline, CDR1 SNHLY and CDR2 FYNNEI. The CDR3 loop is CASSEQGLANYGYTF. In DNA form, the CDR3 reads TGTGCCAGCAGTGAACAGGGGCTAGCTAACTATGGCTACACCTTC.

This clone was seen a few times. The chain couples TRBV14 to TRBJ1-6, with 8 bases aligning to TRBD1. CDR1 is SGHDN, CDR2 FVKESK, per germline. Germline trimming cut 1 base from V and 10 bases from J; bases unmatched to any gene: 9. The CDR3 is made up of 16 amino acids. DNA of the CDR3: TGTGCCAGCAGCCAAGTGGGACAGGTCTCAACATCACCCCTCCACTTT. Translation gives CASSQVGQVSTSPLHF.

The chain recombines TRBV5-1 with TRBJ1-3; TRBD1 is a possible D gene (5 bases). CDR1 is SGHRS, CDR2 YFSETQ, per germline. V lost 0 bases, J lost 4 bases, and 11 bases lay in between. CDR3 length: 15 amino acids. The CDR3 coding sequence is TGCGCCAGCAGCTTGGCCCGGGGGATAGGAAACACCATATATTTT. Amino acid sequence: CASSLARGIGNTIYF.

In DNA form, the CDR3 reads TGTGCCAGCAGTAGGCAGGGGGCAACTGAAGCTTTCTTT. Translating it yields CASSRQGATEAFF. V and J are TRBV6-5 and TRBJ1-1; TRBD1 aligns across 8 bases. The CDR3 length is 13 residues. Germline-derived CDR1 and CDR2 are MNHEY and SVGAGI. Trimming removed 5 bases from V and 5 bases from J; junction bases left unmatched: 4.

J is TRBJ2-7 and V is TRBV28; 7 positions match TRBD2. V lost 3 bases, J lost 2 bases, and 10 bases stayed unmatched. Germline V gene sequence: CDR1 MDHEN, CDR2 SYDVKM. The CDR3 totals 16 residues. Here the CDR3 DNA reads TGTGCCAGCAGTTTCCCCCGGACGGGGGGTGCCTACGAGCAGTACTTC. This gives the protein CASSFPRTGGAYEQYF.

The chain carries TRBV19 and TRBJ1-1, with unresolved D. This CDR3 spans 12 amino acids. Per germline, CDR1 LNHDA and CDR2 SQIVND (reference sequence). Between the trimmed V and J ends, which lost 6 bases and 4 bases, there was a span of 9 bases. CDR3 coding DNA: TGTGCCAGTAGAGCCGGCTTCACTGAAGCTTTCTTT. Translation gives CASRAGFTEAFF.

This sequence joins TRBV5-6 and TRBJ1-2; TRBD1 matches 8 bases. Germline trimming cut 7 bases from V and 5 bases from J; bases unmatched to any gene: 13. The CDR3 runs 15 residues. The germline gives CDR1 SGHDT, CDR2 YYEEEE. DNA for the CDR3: TGTGCCAGCTTCTCTCAAGGACAGGGCGAGTATGGCTACACCTTC. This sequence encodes CASFSQGQGEYGYTF.

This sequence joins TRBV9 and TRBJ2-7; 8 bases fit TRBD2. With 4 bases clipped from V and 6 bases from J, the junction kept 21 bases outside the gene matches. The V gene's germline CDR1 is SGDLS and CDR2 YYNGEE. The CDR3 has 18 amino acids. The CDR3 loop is CASSSRSSGGGGRSEQYF. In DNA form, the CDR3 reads TGTGCCAGCAGCTCACGCTCTTCGGGCGGCGGGGGGAGGTCCGAGCAGTACTTC.

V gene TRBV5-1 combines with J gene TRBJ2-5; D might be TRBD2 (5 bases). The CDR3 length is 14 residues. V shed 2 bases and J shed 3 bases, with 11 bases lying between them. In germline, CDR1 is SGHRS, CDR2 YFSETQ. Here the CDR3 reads CASSFLTTEETQYF. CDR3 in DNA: TGCGCCAGCAGCTTTCTGACTACGGAAGAGACCCAGTACTTC.

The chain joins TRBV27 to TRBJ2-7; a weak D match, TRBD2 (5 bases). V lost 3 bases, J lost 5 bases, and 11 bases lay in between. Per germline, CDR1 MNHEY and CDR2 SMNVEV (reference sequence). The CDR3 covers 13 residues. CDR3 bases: TGTGCCAGCAGTTTGTTTTCCGGGAACGAGCAGTACTTC. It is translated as CASSLFSGNEQYF.

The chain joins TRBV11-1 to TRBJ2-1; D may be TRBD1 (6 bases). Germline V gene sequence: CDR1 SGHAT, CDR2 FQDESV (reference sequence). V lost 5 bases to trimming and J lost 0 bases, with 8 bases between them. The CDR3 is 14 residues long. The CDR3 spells CASSPGASYNEQFF. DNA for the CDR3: TGTGCCAGCAGCCCAGGGGCCTCCTACAATGAGCAGTTCTTC.

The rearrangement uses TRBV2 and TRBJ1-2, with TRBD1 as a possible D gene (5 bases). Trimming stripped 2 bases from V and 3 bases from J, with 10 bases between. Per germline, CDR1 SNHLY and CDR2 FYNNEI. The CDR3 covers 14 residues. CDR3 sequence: CASSETTQDYGYTF. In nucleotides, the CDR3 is TGTGCCAGCAGTGAAACAACACAGGACTATGGCTACACCTTC.

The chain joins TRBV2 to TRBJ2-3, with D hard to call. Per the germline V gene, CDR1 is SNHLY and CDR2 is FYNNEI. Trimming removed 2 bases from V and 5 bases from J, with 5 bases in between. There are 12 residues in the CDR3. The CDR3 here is CASSEPGDTQYF. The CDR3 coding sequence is TGTGCCAGCAGTGAACCGGGAGATACGCAGTATTTT.

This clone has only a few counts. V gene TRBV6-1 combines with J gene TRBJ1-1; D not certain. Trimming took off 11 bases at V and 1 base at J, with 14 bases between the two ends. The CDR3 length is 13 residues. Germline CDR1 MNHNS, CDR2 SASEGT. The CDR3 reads CAGSLQENTEAFF. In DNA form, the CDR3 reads TGTGCCGGGTCTCTCCAGGAGAACACTGAAGCTTTCTTT.

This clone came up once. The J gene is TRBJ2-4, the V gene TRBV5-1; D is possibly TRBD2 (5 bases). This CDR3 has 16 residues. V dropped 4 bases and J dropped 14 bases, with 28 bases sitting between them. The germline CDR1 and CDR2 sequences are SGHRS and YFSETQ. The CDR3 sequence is CASSPQPRDPTGREYF. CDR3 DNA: TGCGCCAGCAGCCCCCAACCCCGGGATCCGACCGGACGGGAGTACTTC.

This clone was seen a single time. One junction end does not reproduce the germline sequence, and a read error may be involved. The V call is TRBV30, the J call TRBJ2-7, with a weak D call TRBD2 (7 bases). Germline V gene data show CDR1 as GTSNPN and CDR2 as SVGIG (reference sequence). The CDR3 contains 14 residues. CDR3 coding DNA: TGTGCATGGAGCACTGGGGGGGGCAAGTACGAGCAGTACTTC. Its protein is CAWSTGGGKYEQYF.

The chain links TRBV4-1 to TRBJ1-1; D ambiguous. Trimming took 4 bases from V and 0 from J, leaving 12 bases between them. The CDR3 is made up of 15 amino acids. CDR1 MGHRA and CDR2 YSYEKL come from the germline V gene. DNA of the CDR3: TGCGCCAGCAGCCGAGAGGGTTCCGTGAACACTGAAGCTTTCTTT. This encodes CASSREGSVNTEAFF.

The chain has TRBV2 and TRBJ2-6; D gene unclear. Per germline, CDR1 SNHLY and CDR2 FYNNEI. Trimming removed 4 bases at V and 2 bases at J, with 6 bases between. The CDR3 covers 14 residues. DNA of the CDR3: TGTGCCAGCAGTGTACAGCCTGGGGCCAACGTCCTGACTTTC. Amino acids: CASSVQPGANVLTF. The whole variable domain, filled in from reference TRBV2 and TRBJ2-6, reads EPEVTQTPSHQVTQMGQEVILRCVPISNHLYFYWYRQILGQKVEFLVSFYNNEISEKSEIFDDQFSVERPDGSNFTLKIRSTKLEDSAMYFCASSVQPGANVLTFGAGSRLTVL.

This chain's CDR3 is CASSLGDRRFHYGYTF. The CDR3 DNA sequence: TGTGCCAGCAGCTTAGGGGACAGGCGATTCCACTATGGCTACACCTTC. The chain links TRBV7-9 to TRBJ1-2; 8 bases map to TRBD1. The V segment lost 1 base and the J segment 3 bases; nucleotides outside the gene matches: 7. The CDR3 runs to 16 residues. Germline lookup yields CDR1 SEHNR and CDR2 FQNEAQ (reference sequence).

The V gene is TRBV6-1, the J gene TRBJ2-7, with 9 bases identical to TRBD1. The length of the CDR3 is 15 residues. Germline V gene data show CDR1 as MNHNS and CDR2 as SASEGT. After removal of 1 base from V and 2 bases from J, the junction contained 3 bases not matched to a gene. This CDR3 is CASSEGGTGTYEQYF. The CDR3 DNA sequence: TGTGCCAGCAGTGAAGGTGGGACAGGGACCTACGAGCAGTACTTC.

The CDR3, as DNA: TGTGCCAGCAGCTTAGGGGAAAAGTATGGCTACACCTTC. Protein: CASSLGEKYGYTF. The rearrangement uses TRBV7-9 and TRBJ1-2; D unresolved. The germline V and J ends were trimmed by 1 base and 5 bases, with 8 bases remaining between them. CDR3 size: 13 residues. Per germline, CDR1 SEHNR and CDR2 FQNEAQ (reference sequence).